This passage covers 9 T cell receptor beta chains from one sample sequenced in a study of blood T cells in healthy people across ages. Using a J-beta primer mix together with a sample-barcoded 5' primer, a second PCR was run for about 6 to 11 cycles. TCRdb ran MiXCR on the 5' RACE reads and lists one entry per CDR3 protein. The top ten hold roughly 2% of the sample, which has about 2 million distinct CDR3 sequences, roughly 52% seen once. The sequencing sample was made of blood. The receptors come from a woman in her 40s in good health.

The chain has TRBV4-3 and TRBJ2-2; D perhaps matches TRBD1 (6 bases). The CDR3 extends over 15 amino acids. The V gene's germline CDR1 is LGHNA and CDR2 YSLEER. V was shortened by 3 bases and J by 13 bases, with 21 bases between the two germline ends. CDR3 loop: CASSQEPGHLAGLFF. The CDR3 nucleotides are TGCGCCAGCAGCCAGGAACCGGGACACCTGGCTGGGCTGTTTTTT.

This sequence joins TRBV6-5 and TRBJ1-4; D remains unclear. CDR3 length equals 11 residues. V was cut by 10 bases and J by 13 bases, with 16 bases left in between. Germline CDR1 is MNHEY and CDR2 is SVGAGI. CDR3 residues: CATNFGRRLFF. CDR3 in DNA: TGTGCCACCAACTTTGGAAGGCGACTGTTTTTT.

The rearrangement links TRBV15 to TRBJ2-5; 9 positions agree with TRBD1. In germline, CDR1 is LNHNV, CDR2 YYDKDF (reference sequence). The CDR3 loop spans 15 amino acids. With V trimmed by 5 bases and J by 2 bases, 6 bases remained unmatched. The DNA for the CDR3 is TGTGCCACCAGCCCCCAACAGGGGGCTCAAGAGACCCAGTACTTC. Translated: CATSPQQGAQETQYF. Complete variable domain (other parts from reference TRBV15 and TRBJ2-5): DAMVIQNPRYQVTQFGKPVTLSCSQTLNHNVMYWYQQKSSQAPKLLFHYYDKDFNNEADTPDNFQSRRPNTSFCFLDIRSPGLGDTAMYLCATSPQQGAQETQYFGPGTRLLVL.

V usage is TRBV5-1 and J usage is TRBJ2-3; D ambiguous. V dropped 6 bases and J dropped 1 base, with 9 bases sitting between them. Germline values: CDR1 SGHRS, CDR2 YFSETQ. The length of the CDR3 is 13 residues. The CDR3, as DNA: TGCGCCAGCAATCTCGTAGGCACAGATACGCAGTATTTT. This encodes CASNLVGTDTQYF.

CDR3 DNA: TGTGCCAGCAGCAACGGTGGGGACGAGCAGTACTTC. The encoded protein is CASSNGGDEQYF. This chain connects TRBV11-1 to TRBJ2-4; D is ambiguous. The DNA end favors TRBJ2-7, so the J call may be wrong. The CDR3 consists of 12 residues. The germline gives CDR1 SGHAT, CDR2 FQDESV (reference sequence).

Points on this clonotype: The junction does not match germline at one end; this may be a read error. The chain combines TRBV5-1 with TRBJ2-7, with TRBD1 identical over 8 bases. The CDR3 has 15 amino acids. Germline-derived CDR1 and CDR2 are SGHRS and YFSETQ. CDR3 in amino acids: CASTQVGQASDEQYF. In DNA form, the CDR3 reads TGCGCCAGCACACAGGTGGGACAGGCCTCCGACGAGCAGTACTTC.

The chain links TRBV4-3 to TRBJ2-7, with 7 nucleotides matching TRBD1. This CDR3 region has 14 residues. Germline CDR1 and CDR2: LGHNA and YSLEER. V shed 0 bases, J shed 4 bases, and the junction held 3 bases outside the gene matches. In nucleotides, the CDR3 is TGCGCCAGCAGCCAAGACAAGGGGGCGTACGAGCAGTACTTC. Protein: CASSQDKGAYEQYF.

A few counts support this clonotype. The V call is TRBV20-1, the J call TRBJ1-2, with 8 positions matching TRBD1. Losses at the gene ends were 0 bases for V and 7 bases for J; bases not matched to a gene: 7. The CDR3 loop spans 14 amino acids. The V gene's germline CDR1 is DFQATT and CDR2 SNEGSKA (reference sequence). The CDR3, as DNA: TGCAGTGCTAGAGAAATCGACAGGGGACTTGGCTACACCTTC. Translation gives CSAREIDRGLGYTF.

At least ten counts were recorded for this clonotype. The J gene is TRBJ1-2, the V gene TRBV4-2; the D is unclear. Trimming stripped 0 bases from V and 5 bases from J, with 1 base between. Germline values: CDR1 LGHNA, CDR2 YNFKEQ. The CDR3 is made up of 11 amino acids. CDR3 protein: CASSQEYGYTF. DNA for the CDR3: TGTGCCAGCAGCCAAGAATATGGCTACACCTTC.